These 21 T cell receptor beta chains originate from one sample sequenced in a study of control samples from healthy donors and cancer patients. Assay: immunoSEQ multiplex PCR; the TCRdb copy retains only in-frame clones and omits some. Of some 150,000 clones listed, around 94% are singletons. The sequenced material came from PBMCs. These receptors all come from a man between 60 and 70 years old with colorectal cancer.

CDR3 DNA: TGTGCCGGAAACTCACAGGGGCTAATCTACGAGCAGTACTTC. Residues: CAGNSQGLIYEQYF. The V call is TRBV30, the J call TRBJ2-7, with 7 positions matching TRBD1. This CDR3 has 14 amino acids. V shed 8 bases, J shed 3 bases, and the junction held 13 bases outside the gene matches. The germline CDR1 and CDR2 sequences are GTSNPN and SVGIG (reference sequence).

This chain connects TRBV6-5 to TRBJ2-3, with a tentative D call TRBD2 (7 bases). Germline V lookup: CDR1 MNHEY, CDR2 SVGAGI. The CDR3 spans 14 residues. The DNA for the CDR3 is TGTGCTCCTCCCCCGGGGGGCAACACGGATACGCAGTATTTT. It translates to CAPPPGGNTDTQYF.

This sequence joins TRBV6-2 or TRBV6-3 and TRBJ1-2, with D unresolved. Looked up from germline, CDR1 is MNHEY and CDR2 is SVGEGT. The V end was cut by 0 bases, the J end by 6 bases, with 11 bases between. CDR3 length: 14 residues. CDR3 nucleotide sequence: TGTGCCAGCAGTTACTCTACTACCTTGAATGGCTACACCTTC. Translation: CASSYSTTLNGYTF.

The chain is built from TRBV30 and TRBJ2-5; 10 bases agree with TRBD2. In germline, CDR1 is GTSNPN, CDR2 SVGIG (reference sequence). Germline trimming cut 0 bases from V and 5 bases from J; bases unmatched to any gene: 12. The CDR3 has 17 amino acids. The CDR3 nucleotides read TGTGCCTGGAGTGTAGGGCTAGCGGGGGCCGAGGGGGAGACCCAGTACTTC. Residues: CAWSVGLAGAEGETQYF.

This chain links TRBV27 with TRBJ1-4, with D tentatively TRBD1 (5 bases). The CDR3 runs 13 residues. Germline V gene sequence: CDR1 MNHEY, CDR2 SMNVEV (reference sequence). Trimming shortened V by 6 bases and J by 7 bases, and 12 bases separated the two germline ends. The CDR3, as DNA: TGTGCCAGCAGGCGGTCTGGGGGTGAAAAACTGTTTTTT. Amino acids: CASRRSGGEKLFF. The full variable domain, in which reference TRBV27 and TRBJ1-4 provide the parts outside the CDR3, is EAQVTQNPRYLITVTGKKLTVTCSQNMNHEYMSWYRQDPGLGLRQIYYSMNVEVTDKGDVPEGYKVSRKEKRNFPLILESPSPNQTSLYFCASRRSGGEKLFFGSGTQLSVL.

The gene calls are TRBV12-3 or TRBV12-4 and TRBJ1-3, with D maybe TRBD1 (5 bases). The V and J ends lost 4 bases and 9 bases respectively, with 13 bases between them. The CDR3 totals 13 residues. Here the CDR3 reads CASSSWGPGTIYF. The CDR3 DNA follows: TGTGCCAGCAGTTCCTGGGGACCTGGCACCATATATTTT.

This rearrangement joins TRBV29-1 to TRBJ2-5; 7 bases fit TRBD1. V was pared by 5 bases and J by 4 bases, with 1 base of the junction left unmatched. This CDR3 spans 11 amino acids. CDR1 is SQVTM and CDR2 is ANQGSEA in the germline V gene. CDR3 amino acids: CSVRGRETQYF. CDR3 nucleotide sequence: TGCAGCGTTAGGGGGCGAGAGACCCAGTACTTC.

This chain joins TRBV19 and TRBJ2-4, with 10 bases that match TRBD1. In germline, CDR1 is LNHDA, CDR2 SQIVND (reference sequence). The length of the CDR3 is 16 residues. V lost 5 bases, J lost 7 bases, and 11 bases stayed unmatched. The CDR3 DNA follows: TGTGCCAGTAGTTCCCAGACAGGGGGCATTTCGAACATTCAGTACTTC. It specifies CASSSQTGGISNIQYF.

The chain couples TRBV5-1 to TRBJ2-1; the match to TRBD2 covers 13 bases. CDR3 size: 16 residues. The V and J ends lost 3 bases and 4 bases, in that order; junction bases with no gene match: 4. CDR1 and CDR2 from the germline V gene are SGHRS and YFSETQ. CDR3 DNA sequence: TGCGCCAGCAGCTCCCGGACTAGCGGGGGATACAATGAGCAGTTCTTC. Translating gives CASSSRTSGGYNEQFF. The entire variable domain, with the rest obtained from reference TRBV5-1 and TRBJ2-1, is as follows: KAGVTQTPRYLIKTRGQQVTLSCSPISGHRSVSWYQQTPGQGLQFLFEYFSETQRNKGNFPGRFSGRQFSNSRSEMNVSTLELGDSALYLCASSSRTSGGYNEQFFGPGTRLTVL.

This clone was recorded once. The chain carries TRBV27 and TRBJ1-1; 7 bases are shared with TRBD1. Germline V gene lookup returns CDR1 MNHEY and CDR2 SMNVEV (reference sequence). With 8 bases clipped from V and 2 bases from J, the junction kept 20 bases outside the gene matches. The CDR3 totals 18 residues. The CDR3 loop reads CASRTRPPTGRANTEAFF. In DNA, the CDR3 is TGTGCCAGCCGAACTAGGCCGCCGACAGGGAGGGCCAACACTGAAGCTTTCTTT.

The genes are TRBV4-1 and TRBJ1-1, with D hard to call. Germline values: CDR1 MGHRA, CDR2 YSYEKL. This CDR3 comprises 16 residues. Trimming left V 1 base short and J 1 base short, with 13 bases between. CDR3 protein: CASSQGGISRNTEAFF. The CDR3 DNA is TGCGCCAGCAGCCAAGGAGGAATCTCGAGGAACACTGAAGCTTTCTTT.

This chain uses TRBV5-1 with TRBJ1-4; the match to TRBD1 covers 8 bases. J was trimmed by 0 bases and V by 0 bases; bases with no gene match: 1. Germline CDR1 is SGHRS and CDR2 is YFSETQ. The CDR3 is 16 residues long. The CDR3 reads CASSLAGGATNEKLFF. The CDR3 DNA is TGCGCCAGCAGCTTGGCAGGGGGCGCAACTAATGAAAAACTGTTTTTT.

This chain connects TRBV18 to TRBJ1-1; 8 bases are shared with TRBD1. Per the germline V gene, CDR1 is KGHSH and CDR2 is LQKENI. V trimming: 6 bases; J trimming: 2 bases; junction bases outside the gene matches: 5. This CDR3 has 14 residues. CDR3: CASSLDRGNTEAFF. The CDR3 DNA is TGTGCCAGCTCCCTCGACAGGGGCAACACTGAAGCTTTCTTT. Looking up the rest from reference TRBV18 and TRBJ1-1 gives the full variable domain: NAGVMQNPRHLVRRRGQEARLRCSPMKGHSHVYWYRQLPEEGLKFMVYLQKENIIDESGMPKERFSAEFPKEGPSILRIQQVVRGDSAAYFCASSLDRGNTEAFFGQGTRLTVV.

The chain has TRBV7-2 and TRBJ2-7; 9 positions match TRBD1. The junction had 7 bases not matched to a gene; V was cut back by 5 bases and J by 5 bases. Germline CDR1 is SGHTA and CDR2 is FQGNSA. The CDR3 extends over 14 amino acids. This chain's CDR3 is CASSPGTGSHEQYF. The CDR3 DNA is TGTGCCAGCAGCCCCGGGACAGGGTCACACGAGCAGTACTTC.

The rearrangement joins TRBV18 to TRBJ1-2, with 12 bases fitting TRBD1. Looked up from germline, CDR1 is KGHSH and CDR2 is LQKENI. The CDR3 totals 16 residues. V trimming: 1 base; J trimming: 8 bases; junction bases outside the gene matches: 8. The CDR3 DNA reads TGTGCCAGCTCACCACAGGCGGGACAGGGGGCGGAAGGCTACACCTTC. Its translation is CASSPQAGQGAEGYTF.

V is TRBV7-9 and J is TRBJ2-3, with D uncertain. Germline V gene sequence: CDR1 SEHNR, CDR2 FQNEAQ (reference sequence). V lost 2 bases and J lost 6, with 21 bases in between. This CDR3 spans 17 amino acids. The DNA of the CDR3 is TGTGCCAGCAGCTTATTCACACACAAAGGACGCTTCGATACGCAGTATTTT. It codes for CASSLFTHKGRFDTQYF. Full variable domain (remainder filled in from reference TRBV7-9 and TRBJ2-3): DTGVSQNPRHKITKRGQNVTFRCDPISEHNRLYWYRQTLGQGPEFLTYFQNEAQLEKSRLLSDRFSAERPKGSFSTLEIQRTEQGDSAMYLCASSLFTHKGRFDTQYFGPGTRLTVL.

The chain employs TRBV5-1 and TRBJ2-2, with TRBD1 matching over 8 bases. Germline assignment: CDR1 SGHRS and CDR2 YFSETQ. V was clipped by 2 bases and J by 1 base; unmatched bases: 1. The CDR3 has 15 residues. The DNA of the CDR3 is TGCGCCAGCAGCTTCGGACAGGGGAACACCGGGGAGCTGTTTTTT. Its protein product is CASSFGQGNTGELFF.

This clone showed up just a few times. This sequence joins TRBV5-1 and TRBJ2-2, with D possibly matching TRBD2 (5 bases). The CDR3 runs to 15 residues. V lost 0 bases to trimming and J lost 0 bases, with 6 bases between them. CDR1 and CDR2 (germline): SGHRS, YFSETQ. The CDR3 loop is CASSLDGTNTGELFF. CDR3 nucleotides: TGCGCCAGCAGCTTGGACGGGACGAACACCGGGGAGCTGTTTTTT.

The chain couples TRBV7-9 to TRBJ2-3, with D perhaps matching TRBD1 (6 bases). The germline V gene has CDR1 SEHNR and CDR2 FQNEAQ (reference sequence). Trimming took 6 bases from V and 2 from J, leaving 18 bases between them. There are 16 residues in the CDR3. The CDR3 region has the DNA TGTGCCAGCAGACATGGGGCCAGGGGATTCACAGATACGCAGTATTTT. It yields the protein CASRHGARGFTDTQYF.

On this clone itself: The same CDR3 arises from other DNA sequences in this sample as well. The V gene is TRBV30, the J gene TRBJ2-3; D may correspond to TRBD1 or TRBD2 (6 bases each). This CDR3 comprises 12 residues. Germline assignment: CDR1 GTSNPN and CDR2 SVGIG (reference sequence). V lost 3 bases, J lost 5 bases, and 9 bases lay in between. CDR3 coding DNA: TGTGCCTGGAGCGGGGGCGGAGATACGCAGTATTTT. Encoded protein: CAWSGGGDTQYF. The whole variable domain, remainder taken from reference TRBV30 and TRBJ2-3, is SQTIHQWPATLVQPVGSPLSLECTVEGTSNPNLYWYRQAAGRGLQLLFYSVGIGQISSEVPQNLSASRPQDRQFILSSKKLLLSDSGFYLCAWSGGGDTQYFGPGTRLTVL.

CDR3 nucleotide sequence: TGTGCCACCAGTGATAGGGACACCTCTCGGTACTTC. This translates into CATSDRDTSRYF. The chain has TRBV24-1 and TRBJ2-4, with D maybe TRBD1 (6 bases). Germline V CDR1 and CDR2: KGHDR, SFDVKD. The CDR3 sequence is 12 residues long. The V end lost 3 bases, the J end lost 15 bases, and 14 bases lay between the germline ends.